This paragraph reports one T cell receptor beta chain. Its antigen remains unidentified. The data were taken from a study of blood T cells in healthy people across ages. The sample, around 10 milliliters of peripheral blood, was drawn from each donor. With a J-beta primer mix and a sample-barcoded 5' primer, a second PCR ran about 7 to 12 cycles. A template-switch adaptor that had 12 random nucleotides put a tag on each cDNA molecule. There were at least 2.5 million CDR3-containing paired-end reads obtained from each sample. TCRdb reprocessed the 5' RACE reads via MiXCR and lists one record per CDR3 protein. The repertoire consists of nearly 800,000 distinct CDR3 sequences, with roughly three fifths occurring once and the leading ten covering roughly 24%. Study results and limitations: The authors considered diversity estimates from one million T cells to be underestimates.

The sample comprised blood. The sequence derives from a man aged 35-49 years in good health.

The CDR3 loop is CASSYGTKLEQFF. CDR3 DNA: TGTGCCAGCAGCTACGGGACAAAGCTTGAGCAGTTCTTC. This chain joins TRBV11-2 and TRBJ2-1, with a weak D call TRBD1 (6 bases). CDR3 size: 13 residues. V was pared by 4 bases and J by 9 bases, with 13 bases between. The germline V gene encodes CDR1 SGHAT and CDR2 FQNNGV.